This TCR beta chain was sequenced for a study of cytomegalovirus exposure and HLA in healthy donors (dated by TCRdb to 2015 to 2018). A note on the overall study: An earlier analysis of roughly 500 of the donors reported 276 Gb of sequence data and 90 million to 120 million unique TCR beta sequences obtained from around 170 million T cells. Around 320 gigabases of sequencing data and approximately 85 million unique TCR sequences were included in an early release covering about 600 HLA-typed donors. Among the roughly 370 genotyped donors, approximately 77% belonged to the genetic ancestry cluster associated with self-reported Caucasian donors. The aim of the study was to test whether cataloging public T cell receptors could identify signatures of past pathogen exposure. Using immunosequencing, the study profiled T cell repertoires from about 620 subjects and related those repertoires to cytomegalovirus serostatus. A separate validation cohort of over a hundred different subjects was used in addition to the approximately 700-subject first cohort. The study combined high-throughput TCR immunosequencing, statistical association of individual TCRs with disease status, and machine learning to predict cytomegalovirus infection status. A later analysis re-analyzed previously published TCR beta repertoires from 550 to 700 donors and added high-resolution HLA genotyping to study TCR occurrence patterns. The later analysis used no new phenotypic data to find candidate immune exposures, relying instead on TCR beta sequences and their occurrence across donors. An earlier analysis of 500 to 750 of the donors applied high-throughput TCR beta sequencing to assess whether each TCR beta V gene segment acted as functional or pseudogenic. Donor age, sex, ethnicity and CMV serostatus were collected together with the repertoire data. Genome-wide SNP genotypes for about 60% of the roughly 700 donors were used in a later genetic analysis, which treated that subset as a discovery cohort. Every discovery cohort repertoire had been produced on one sequencing platform. Both class I and class II loci were covered by HLA typing, at four-digit resolution. The number of donors typed differed by locus, with 629-630 for A, B, C, DRB1 and DQB1, approximately 500 for DQA1, some 570 for DPA1, and around 450 for DPB1. About five DR-DQ haplotypes were handled as single units for association and clustering, since linkage in the cohort was strong. On average, around 230,000 unique TCR beta nucleotide sequences were sequenced per donor among 398 genotyped donors of the cohort, with 15% to 20% of those sequences being non-productive. On the study overall, not on this receptor specifically: V-gene and J-gene trimming of TCR beta chains was associated with a missense DCLRE1C variant in a later genetic analysis, and the association was replicated in an independent cohort. The authors suggested that the approach could potentially be generalized to other disease states and immunological phenotypes. When HLA alleles, especially DR and DQ, strongly co-occurred, attributing TCR associations to individual alleles was difficult. The presence/absence analyses assumed that sequencing depth was roughly uniform across donors, and that assumption may not be true. Because the 87-base-pair reads could not distinguish some IMGT-functional V segments, including TRBV6-2 and TRBV6-3, those segments were excluded. A further reported finding was that TCR beta sequences accurately predicted the HLA-A and HLA-B alleles for most subjects in the first cohort. HLA typing was unavailable for some donors at each locus, so association tests used only the typed subset. A cluster of highly shared sequence variants was judged likely to represent a technical artifact of the sequencing pipeline. Across donors, most TCR sequences were observed very rarely, whereas some public TCRs were present in many individuals. Because counts were too low, around 18 rarely observed V segments, including chromosome 9 orphons, were left out of the earlier analysis of approximately 500 of the donors. A later genetic analysis reported fewer N-insertions in productive TCRs among donors in an Asian-associated ancestry cluster than the roughly 620-donor mean. In a later analysis, some 18,000 TCR beta sequences were associated with specific HLA alleles at a false discovery rate of 0.05. An earlier analysis of roughly 570 of the donors showed that most TCR beta V segments appeared in productive rearrangements either about 90% or about 30% of the time, which broadly matched IMGT annotations. A few of the identified cytomegalovirus-associated TCR beta chains were confirmed in vitro to be specific for cytomegalovirus antigens. The study gave a list of over 150 TCR beta chains associated with cytomegalovirus. Most CMV-associated TCR beta chains appeared to be HLA-restricted in a later analysis, and the HLA associations seemed to be driven largely by CMV exposure. The cohort was sequenced for TCR beta chains only, and without alpha or paired-chain data the features that could be detected were limited. In both the original and validation cohorts, the classifier was reported to diagnose cytomegalovirus status with high specificity and sensitivity. Compared with equally common non-associated chains, HLA-associated TCR beta chains in a later analysis were more clonally expanded and had lower generation probabilities. For the cohort, immune exposure information was limited to CMV serostatus. Linkage disequilibrium might explain the correlated functional status among segregating V segments, but an unknown experimental factor could not be excluded. Several of the top co-occurrence clusters appeared to be linked to parvovirus B19, influenza, CMV and Epstein-Barr virus, according to a later analysis. In a later analysis, the rate of TCR association differed among HLA loci, with DRB1 alleles having the most associated TCRs and HLA-C alleles having the fewest.

The cohort comprised 670 or so healthy bone marrow donors. At the time of sampling, all cohort members were nominally healthy, though unrecorded immune exposures were likely present. The donor tested CMV seropositive and was one of the 289 seropositive cohort members. A peripheral blood sample was provided by each donor, and peripheral blood mononuclear cells were used for TCR beta sequencing. The Qiagen DNeasy Blood Extraction Kit was used to extract genomic DNA from the blood cell samples. Library creation used the immunoSEQ multiplex PCR assay. The multiplex PCR relied on a mix of 60 forward primers for TCR Vbeta segments and 13 reverse primers for TCR Jbeta segments. The CDR3 region of rearranged TCR beta genes was amplified from genomic DNA by a multiplex PCR assay. The Illumina HiSeq System was used to sequence the amplified TCR beta libraries as 87-base-pair reads. Per the original workflow: A later analysis counted 65 million to 90 million unique TCR beta chains across the 550 to 750 repertoires, and about 10 million of these chains were shared by at least two donors. To remove PCR and sequencing errors, raw reads were error-corrected and collapsed into unique sequences using a nearest-neighbor algorithm that merged closely related sequences. V, D and J gene segments were assigned by aligning CDR3 sequences to IMGT reference sequences. For a sequence to be retained, a match of at least six nucleotides to both a V gene segment and a J gene segment was required. Rearrangements were classified as productive when the CDR3 lacked stop codons and remained in frame with V and J, and all other rearrangements were classified as non-productive. CDR3 was defined by IMGT convention, running from the second conserved V-encoded cysteine to the conserved J-encoded phenylalanine. In an earlier analysis of around 570 of the donors, sequences lacking an unambiguous match to a single V gene segment were excluded. In an earlier analysis of about 590 of the donors, a V segment was called functional when productive rearrangements were above 56.7%, and segregating when the standard deviation between donors exceeded 5%. A statistical classification framework was developed to diagnose cytomegalovirus status using the catalog of TCR beta chain sequences. A later analysis assigned V and J genes by comparing TCR nucleotide sequences with IMGT/GENE-DB human TR gene sequences. Using the TCRdist pipeline, a later analysis assigned CDR3 sequences along with most-parsimonious VDJ recombination scenarios. A later analysis defined each TCR beta chain by its CDR3 amino acid sequence plus V-gene family, and excluded reads lacking a unique V-gene family. In a later analysis, fewer than 650 highly shared, low-generation-probability nucleotide sequences were removed to address suspected cross-contamination and a sequencing artifact. For each public chain, a later analysis derived a clonal expansion index from normalized ranks of inferred template counts within each repertoire. In a later analysis, generation probabilities were computed with a VDJ recombination model fitted to out-of-frame rearrangements, and the resulting probabilities were checked against IGoR. A later analysis scored TCR-TCR, TCR-HLA and TCR-CMV co-occurrence with hypergeometric tests, applying a repertoire-size bias correction to TCR pairs. In a later analysis, false discovery rates were estimated by permuting HLA or CMV assignments 20 times. In a later analysis, co-occurring TCRs were grouped using DBSCAN, with TCRdist sequence similarity added in when clustering inside HLA-allele-positive subsets. Repertoires with fewer than 30,000 or more than 120,000 public chains were left out of co-occurrence clustering, as were five repertoires with anomalous nucleotide sharing. TCRdb's version of the immuneACCESS table is confined to in-frame rearrangements and falls short of the full clone set. An unresolved V gene accounts for under half of the shortfall where checked; the remainder is of unknown origin. Clone size and V and J calls were adopted from that table, with D and trimming inferred from the DNA. This sample gives 130,000 to 150,000 clones in total; approximately 78% of them show up just once. The ten largest clones add up to under 3% of the sample.

Taken from the germline V gene, the CDR1 and CDR2 loops are KGHSH and LQKENI. V is shortened by 2 bases, J by 0 bases, and the region joining them spans 6 bases. Spanning cysteine to phenylalanine, the CDR3 consists of 14 amino acids. Here the CDR3 DNA is all that survives: 42 bases in frame from base 1. As regards this clone: This clone's antigen is unknown. Nothing much larger sits one base from this clone, and base qualities are not available.

The sequence derives from a man aged 35 to 55 in good health and CMV-seropositive. The chain is encoded by TRBV18 joined to TRBJ2-3; a tentative D call is TRBD1 (5 bases match). Sequenced material: PBMCs. The DNA is as follows: TGTGCCAGCTCACCAGACAGAAGCACAGATACGCAGTATTTT. It is translated as CASSPDRSTDTQYF.